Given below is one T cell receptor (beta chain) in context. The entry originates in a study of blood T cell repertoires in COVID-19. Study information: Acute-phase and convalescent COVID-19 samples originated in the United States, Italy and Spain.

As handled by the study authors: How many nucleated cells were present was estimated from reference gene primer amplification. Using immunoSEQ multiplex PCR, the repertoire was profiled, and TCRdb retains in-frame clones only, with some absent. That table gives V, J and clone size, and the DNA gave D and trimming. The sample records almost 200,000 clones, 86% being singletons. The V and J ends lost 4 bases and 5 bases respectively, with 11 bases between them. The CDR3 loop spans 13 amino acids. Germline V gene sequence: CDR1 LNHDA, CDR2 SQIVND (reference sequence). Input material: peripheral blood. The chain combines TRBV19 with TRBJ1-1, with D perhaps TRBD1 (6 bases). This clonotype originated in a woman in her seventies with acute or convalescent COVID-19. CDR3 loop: CASSTVRGTEAFF. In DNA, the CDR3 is TGTGCCAGTAGTACCGTGAGGGGGACTGAAGCTTTCTTT.